Listed here are 13 T cell receptor beta chains from one sample, sequenced in a study of shared clonotypes between healthy human individuals. Repertoires were generated with immunoSEQ multiplex PCR, while TCRdb's copy carries only in-frame clones and drops some. Of 950,000 to 1,100,000 clones listed, approximately 78% were seen once; the top ten hold 0.55% to 0.7%. Sequencing used memory CD4+ T cells from PBMCs. Subset reported: CD45RA-negative fraction. The receptors were gathered from a man aged 18 to 30 in good health. Some clones in this sample may be carry-over from other donors' samples.

The chain employs TRBV5-6 and TRBJ1-1, with 7 bases fitting TRBD1. Trimming took 2 bases from V and 4 from J; bases not matched to a gene: 5. CDR3 length: 14 residues. Germline V gives CDR1 SGHDT, CDR2 YYEEEE. The CDR3 coding sequence is TGTGCCAGCAGCTTCGACAGGGTTAGCACTGAAGCTTTCTTT. It is translated as CASSFDRVSTEAFF.

This clone was detected once. The V call is TRBV4-1, the J call TRBJ2-2, with 11 bases identical to TRBD2. CDR3 size: 17 residues. The germline V gene has CDR1 MGHRA and CDR2 YSYEKL. V gave up 1 base and J gave up 9 bases; unmatched junction bases: 10. The CDR3 DNA is TGCGCCAGCAGCCAAGGGGGTACTAGCGGGAGCTTTAGGGAGCTGTTTTTT. Translated, it gives CASSQGGTSGSFRELFF.

The chain is built from TRBV7-8 and TRBJ2-3; possibly TRBD1 for D (5 bases). Looked up from germline, CDR1 is SGHVS and CDR2 is FQNEAQ. Deletions cut 5 bases from V and 1 base from J, with 16 bases between. The CDR3 has 16 amino acids. The CDR3 loop reads CASSVLRTSRTDTQYF. CDR3 sequence (DNA): TGTGCCAGCAGCGTATTGAGGACAAGCCGCACAGATACGCAGTATTTT.

The chain carries TRBV7-9 and TRBJ1-1; TRBD1 matches 8 bases. V dropped 5 bases and J dropped 8; count of bases not matched to a gene: 4. This CDR3 comprises 12 residues. Per the germline V gene, CDR1 is SEHNR and CDR2 is FQNEAQ (reference sequence). CDR3 amino acids: CASSRAGGEAFF. Here the CDR3 DNA reads TGTGCCAGCAGCCGGGCAGGGGGCGAAGCTTTCTTT.

In the case of this clone: One base away lies a much larger clone, so this may be a sequencing read error. The identical CDR3 is also encoded by other nucleotide sequences in the sample. The V and J genes are TRBV7-9 and TRBJ1-1, with unresolved D. The germline V gene encodes CDR1 SEHNR and CDR2 FQNEAQ (reference sequence). This CDR3 has 13 residues. Trimming removed 5 bases from V and 0 bases from J, with 7 bases in between. CDR3 sequence (DNA): TGTGCCAGCAGCGTTACAGTGAACACTGAAGCTTTCTTT. Translating it yields CASSVTVNTEAFF.

The chain couples TRBV4-1 to TRBJ1-3, with 7 bases lining up with TRBD1. This CDR3 contains 17 residues. Germline CDR1 reads MGHRA; CDR2 reads YSYEKL. The junction had 9 bases not matched to a gene; V was cut back by 4 bases and J by 0 bases. CDR3 DNA: TGCGCCAGCAGCCCCTTCCTAACAGGGGCCTCTGGAAACACCATATATTTT. Translating it yields CASSPFLTGASGNTIYF.

This chain connects TRBV15 to TRBJ2-7, with D maybe TRBD2 (5 bases). The germline V and J ends were trimmed by 0 bases and 2 bases, with 11 bases remaining between them. This CDR3 has 15 residues. Germline-derived CDR1 and CDR2 are LNHNV and YYDKDF (reference sequence). In DNA form, the CDR3 reads TGTGCCACCAGCAGAGATGGCGGGCACACCTACGAGCAGTACTTC. Its translation is CATSRDGGHTYEQYF.

The V call is TRBV30, the J call TRBJ1-1; D is undetermined. CDR3 length: 11 residues. V was clipped by 2 bases and J by 6 bases, with 7 bases between them. Germline CDR1 reads GTSNPN; CDR2 reads SVGIG (reference sequence). The CDR3 here is CAWSNGAEAFF. The CDR3 bases are TGTGCCTGGAGTAACGGTGCTGAAGCTTTCTTT.

This chain links TRBV29-1 with TRBJ1-1; 7 nucleotides line up with TRBD1. In germline, CDR1 is SQVTM, CDR2 ANQGSEA. Trimming removed 1 base from V and 7 bases from J; junction bases left unmatched: 3. The length of the CDR3 is 12 residues. The CDR3 DNA is TGCAGCGTTGAAGGAGGGGGCGGTGAAGCTTTCTTT. Translation gives CSVEGGGGEAFF.

To note about this clone: A far larger clone is a single base away, which makes a read error likely. The rearrangement links TRBV29-1 to TRBJ1-1, with a possible D match to TRBD1 (5 bases). Germline lookup yields CDR1 SQVTM and CDR2 ANQGSEA. V was clipped by 8 bases and J by 6 bases, with 25 bases between them. This CDR3 has 15 amino acids. CDR3 nucleotide sequence: TGCAGCTCACTTGAAGGGGTCGCAGGGCGAGCTGAAGCTTTCTTT. Protein product: CSSLEGVAGRAEAFF.

The sample holds a few counts of this clone. The chain recombines TRBV4-2 with TRBJ1-3, with D possibly being TRBD1 (5 bases). The CDR3 is 15 residues long. The germline gives CDR1 LGHNA, CDR2 YNFKEQ. V lost 0 bases to trimming and J lost 4 bases, with 10 bases between them. CDR3 sequence (DNA): TGTGCCAGCAGCCAAGAGTCAGGGAACGGAAACACCATATATTTT. This gives the protein CASSQESGNGNTIYF.

Concerning this clone: This is likely an artifact of a read error, given a far larger clone one base away. Other DNA variants within this sample encode the same CDR3. This chain connects TRBV28 to TRBJ2-7, with a possible D match to TRBD2 (5 bases). The CDR3 consists of 11 residues. Deletions cut 4 bases from V and 4 bases from J, with 5 bases between. Looked up from germline, CDR1 is MDHEN and CDR2 is SYDVKM. The CDR3 loop reads CASSWTYEQYF. DNA for the CDR3: TGTGCCAGCAGTTGGACTTACGAGCAGTACTTC.

The rearrangement links TRBV28 to TRBJ2-3, with a weak D call TRBD2 (6 bases). V gave up 3 bases and J gave up 1 base, with 11 bases separating them. Germline V CDR1 and CDR2: MDHEN, SYDVKM. There are 15 residues in the CDR3. Here the CDR3 DNA reads TGTGCCAGCAGTTTCTACGGGAGTGGCACAGATACGCAGTATTTT. This codes for CASSFYGSGTDTQYF.